This T cell receptor (beta chain) originates from a study of tumor-infiltrating lymphocytes in localized non-small cell lung cancer. Study-wide points: No T-cell fraction difference was seen between IM1 and IM2 tumors.

The V end lost 5 bases, the J end lost 0 bases, and 13 bases lay between the germline ends. The CDR3 length is 16 residues. Germline V CDR1 and CDR2: SGHTA, FQGTGA. Comments on this clone: As yet, its antigen is unknown.

TCRdb's table, derived via immunoSEQ multiplex PCR, lists solely in-frame clones and lacks some. The sample consists of about 5,800 clones, around two thirds of them appearing once. V usage is TRBV7-3 and J usage is TRBJ2-2; D remains unclear. The sample taken for sequencing was uninvolved lung tissue not adjacent to the tumor. The TCR comes from a human donor with non-small cell lung cancer. Here the CDR3 DNA reads TGTGCCAGCAGCCAAAGGGTTTCCGCGAACACCGGGGAGCTGTTTTTT. Residues: CASSQRVSANTGELFF.